The next 22 T cell receptor delta chains were all read from a single sample in a study of γδ T cells in repeated Plasmodium falciparum infection. TCRdb reanalysed the multiplex PCR reads via CATT. Of some 100,000 delta-chain clones listed, 1.4% to 1.5% are singletons. Bulk repertoires came from Vgamma9/Vdelta2+ or Vdelta2-negative gammadelta T cells flow-sorted from PBMC. The sample comprised gamma-delta T cells from blood. These receptors all come from a pool of human donors (malaria-infected and uninfected, not separated).

Remarks on this clone: TCRdb pairs this DNA with a much larger clone's protein that differs at residue 3, likely a read error; the protein shown was translated from the DNA. The chain employs TRDV1 and TRDJ1; a possible D gene is TRDD3 (6 bases). The CDR3 loop spans 13 amino acids. Per the germline V gene, CDR1 is TSWWSYY and CDR2 is QGS. CDR3 amino acids: CAPGEVIHDKLIF. The CDR3 coding sequence is TGTGCTCCTGGGGAAGTAATTCACGATAAACTCATCTTT.

This clone appeared a few times. A far more abundant clone sits one base away, making this likely a read error. The rearrangement uses TRDV2 and TRDJ2; 10 bases align to TRDD3. No J gene was available from TCRdb, and it was assigned here by a germline match of the DNA. This CDR3 spans 16 amino acids. Germline V lookup: CDR1 GEAIGNYY, CDR2 EKD. CDR3 sequence (DNA): TGTGCCTGTGACGGGGTGGGGGATACTTTGACGGCACAACTCTTCTTT. Protein product: CACDGVGDTLTAQLFF.

For this clone: For this DNA, TCRdb reports the protein of a much larger clone, which diverges at residue 6, most likely from a read error; the protein presented here is translated directly from the DNA. The chain has TRDV1 and TRDJ1; 11 bases match TRDD3. Germline matching of the DNA provided the J gene here, since TCRdb leaves it blank. Per germline, CDR1 TSWWSYY and CDR2 QGS. J was trimmed by 3 bases and V by 4 bases; bases with no gene match: 25. The CDR3 loop spans 22 amino acids. The CDR3 DNA sequence: TGTGCTCTTGGGGCTCCAGTGTCCCCACCATACTGGGGGATAGATGGCGCCGATAAACTCATCTTT. Translation: CALGAPVSPPYWGIDGADKLIF.

Many counts were recorded for this clone. The chain is built from TRDV2 and TRDJ1; 8 bases map to TRDD3. CDR3 length equals 20 residues. V gave up 3 bases and J gave up 0 bases; unmatched junction bases: 20. CDR1 and CDR2 (germline): GEAIGNYY, EKD. This CDR3 is CACDAILATNWGVYTDKLIF. CDR3 bases: TGTGCCTGTGACGCGATCCTTGCTACGAACTGGGGGGTCTACACCGATAAACTCATCTTT.

As for this clone: TCRdb has a much larger clone's protein, which differs at residue 18 from the translation of this DNA, likely because of a read error; what is shown is the protein translated from the DNA. This chain joins TRDV1 and TRDJ1; TRDD3 is a possible D gene (6 bases). Matching the DNA to germline supplied the J gene, which TCRdb does not give. Germline CDR1 TSWWSYY, CDR2 QGS. This CDR3 region has 21 residues. CDR3 DNA sequence: TGTGCTCTTGGGCCCAGGCGGCCTCGACTCCGGCGACTGGGAGGTGCCGATAGACTCATCTTT. It encodes CALGPRRPRLRRLGGADRLIF.

Ten or more counts support this clone. The J gene is TRDJ1, the V gene TRDV3; D gene uncertain. Germline assignment: CDR1 TVYSNPD and CDR2 GDNSRS (reference sequence). The CDR3 has 12 residues. V was cut by 2 bases and J by 3 bases, with 10 bases left in between. CDR3 loop: CAFSPLADKLIF. For the CDR3, the DNA is TGTGCCTTTTCCCCCCTCGCCGATAAACTCATCTTT.

This clone was observed a few times. TCRdb's protein, taken from a much larger clone, differs from this DNA's translation at residue 13, likely owing to a read error; the protein displayed comes from the DNA. The rearrangement links TRDV1 to TRDJ1; 13 nucleotides line up with TRDD3. In the absence of a J gene in TCRdb, the DNA was matched to germline to assign it here. The CDR3 length is 19 residues. J lost 1 base, V lost 4 bases, and 12 bases had no gene match. In germline, CDR1 is TSWWSYY, CDR2 QGS. DNA for the CDR3: TGTGCTCTTGGGGGTCTTCCTACTGGGGGATACGCCGGCACCGATAAACTCATCTTT. As protein: CALGGLPTGGYAGTDKLIF.

Only a few counts were recorded for this clone. This DNA's translation and the protein TCRdb lists, from a much larger clone, do not match at residue 12, likely due to a read error; the protein shown is translated from the DNA. The J gene is TRDJ1, the V gene TRDV1; TRDD3 matches at 10 bases. As TCRdb names no J gene, one was assigned here on the basis of a DNA match to germline. With V trimmed by 0 bases and J by 2 bases, 12 bases remained unmatched. CDR3 length: 19 residues. The V gene's germline CDR1 is TSWWSYY and CDR2 QGS. CDR3 protein: CALGELGEYWGMRTDKLIF. The CDR3 bases are TGTGCTCTTGGGGAACTTGGGGAGTACTGGGGGATGCGGACCGATAAACTCATCTTT.

Worth noting for this clone: A far larger clone is one nucleotide away, so this likely arose from a read error. The sample holds other DNA sequences that translate to the same CDR3. The chain employs TRDV1 and TRDJ1; possibly TRDD2 or TRDD3 for D (5 bases each). This CDR3 region has 22 residues. The germline V gene encodes CDR1 TSWWSYY and CDR2 QGS. CDR3 amino acids: CALGELAYGRGLKRPFTDKLIF. The DNA of the CDR3 is TGTGCTCTTGGAGAACTAGCCTACGGCAGGGGGTTAAAACGCCCATTCACCGATAAACTCATCTTT.

This clone was seen more than once but under ten times. A far larger clone differs by one base, so this is likely a read error. This specimen includes other DNA sequences encoding the same CDR3. The chain couples TRDV2 to TRDJ1; 13 bases agree with TRDD3. No J gene was available from TCRdb, and it was assigned here by a germline match of the DNA. Per the germline V gene, CDR1 is GEAIGNYY and CDR2 is EKD. The CDR3 is 15 residues long. J lost 4 bases, V lost 7 bases, and 8 bases had no gene match. The CDR3 spells CACDQTGGYGDKLIF. The CDR3 DNA reads as TGTGCCTGCGACCAAACTGGGGGATACGGCGATAAACTCATCTTT.

This clone appeared a few times. TCRdb records a much larger clone's protein for this DNA, with a difference at residue 3 that likely arises from a read error; the protein given is the translation of the DNA. The chain uses TRDV1 and TRDJ1; a weak D match, TRDD3 (6 bases). No J gene is reported in TCRdb; it was inferred here by comparing the DNA with germline. CDR1 is TSWWSYY, CDR2 QGS, per germline. The CDR3 loop spans 19 amino acids. CDR3 DNA sequence: TGTGCTCCTGGGGAAACGTGGGGTCCCTCAGGGAAGTACACCGATAAACTCATCTTT. Protein sequence: CAPGETWGPSGKYTDKLIF.

To note about this clone: The translation of this DNA and the TCRdb protein of a much larger clone differ at residue 8, probably owing to a read error; the protein shown here is translated from the DNA. The rearrangement joins TRDV1 to TRDJ2, with 9 bases that match TRDD3. TCRdb supplies no J gene; here it was assigned by aligning the nucleotide sequence to germline. The trim removed 4 bases at V and 3 bases at J, leaving 15 bases unmatched. The CDR3 extends over 19 amino acids. The V gene's germline CDR1 is TSWWSYY and CDR2 QGS. CDR3 in amino acids: CALGVPWSYLGDMTAQLFF. In DNA, the CDR3 is TGTGCTCTTGGGGTGCCGTGGAGCTACTTGGGGGATATGACAGCACAACTCTTCTTT.

There are a few counts of this clone. This DNA's translation differs at residue 7 from TCRdb's protein, which comes from a much larger clone; a read error is likely, and the protein shown is translated from the DNA. The J gene is TRDJ1, the V gene TRDV2, with D tentatively TRDD3 (5 bases). TCRdb is silent on the J gene; assignment here came from matching the DNA to germline. Germline CDR1 GEAIGNYY, CDR2 EKD. The germline V and J ends were trimmed by 4 bases and 4 bases, with 18 bases remaining between them. This CDR3 is built from 15 residues. The CDR3 spells CACDPLEEVVDKLIF. Written as DNA, the CDR3 is TGTGCCTGTGATCCACTGGAGGAGGTGGTCGATAAACTCATCTTT.

This clone was picked up a small number of times. TCRdb's protein for this DNA is that of a much larger clone and differs from the translation at residue 4, likely a read error; the protein shown is the DNA translation. The V and J genes are TRDV2 and TRDJ1, with TRDD2 as a possible D gene (5 bases). No J segment appears in TCRdb, so it was assigned here by matching the sequence to germline. The CDR3 sequence is 13 residues long. The germline V gene has CDR1 GEAIGNYY and CDR2 EKD. The chain's CDR3 is CACGTFGADKLIF. CDR3 in DNA: TGTGCCTGTGGCACCTTCGGGGCAGATAAACTCATCTTT.

This clone was picked up a small number of times. This likely came from a read error, as a far larger clone is one base away. Other DNA sequences in this sample translate to the same CDR3. The V and J genes are TRDV1 and TRDJ1, with 9 bases matching TRDD3. TCRdb offers no J gene call, so here the DNA was matched to germline to obtain one. The CDR3 totals 22 residues. In germline, CDR1 is TSWWSYY, CDR2 QGS. The CDR3 nucleotides are TGTGCTCTTGGGAAGGAGACGAACTTCCTTCTACTGGGGGACGATTACACCGACAAACTCATCTTT. Translation: CALGKETNFLLLGDDYTDKLIF.

The table lists this clone with a few counts. TCRdb's entry gives the protein of a much larger clone, which mismatches this DNA's translation at residue 19, likely from a read error; the protein reported here is translated from the DNA. The chain joins TRDV2 to TRDJ3; TRDD3 aligns across 9 bases. CDR3 length: 22 residues. CDR1 is GEAIGNYY and CDR2 is EKD in the germline V gene. As DNA, the CDR3 is TGTGCCTGTGACACCGTCTTCGTACTGGGGGAACCCCACTCCTGGGACACCCGACGGATGTTTTTC. It is translated as CACDTVFVLGEPHSWDTRRMFF.

This clone was picked up a small number of times. With only one base between it and a far larger clone, this is likely a read error. Different DNA sequences within this sample yield the same CDR3. This sequence joins TRDV1 and TRDJ1, with D uncertain. Looked up from germline, CDR1 is TSWWSYY and CDR2 is QGS. V was shortened by 0 bases and J by 2 bases, with 22 bases between the two germline ends. This CDR3 is 19 amino acids long. As DNA, the CDR3 is TGTGCTCTTGGGGAACTAGAGTCATCCCGGTCCTTTATTACCGATAAACTCATCTTT. It encodes CALGELESSRSFITDKLIF.

This clone was seen a few times. TCRdb's entry gives the protein of a much larger clone, which mismatches this DNA's translation at residue 13, likely from a read error; the protein reported here is translated from the DNA. The chain uses TRDV2 and TRDJ1; TRDD3 aligns across 11 bases. Matching the DNA to germline supplied the J gene, which TCRdb does not give. The trim removed 5 bases at V and 0 bases at J, leaving 16 bases unmatched. The CDR3 is 19 amino acids. Germline assignment: CDR1 GEAIGNYY and CDR2 EKD. CDR3 sequence (DNA): TGTGCCTGTGCCCCTGCCTTCCTACTGGGGGATAAAGACACCGATAAACTCATCTTT. The encoded protein is CACAPAFLLGDKDTDKLIF.

With respect to this clone: TCRdb's entry gives the protein of a much larger clone, which mismatches this DNA's translation at residue 8, likely from a read error; the protein reported here is translated from the DNA. CDR3 nucleotides: TGTGCCTGTGACAAAAGGACTGAGGATACGACCCGAAACGATTCATCCTCCTGGGACACCCGACAGATGTTTTTC. Protein sequence: CACDKRTEDTTRNDSSSWDTRQMFF. The gene calls are TRDV2 and TRDJ3, with TRDD3 identical over 7 bases. Assignment of the J gene here rests on matching the DNA to germline, because TCRdb gives none. Germline trimming cut 2 bases from V and 0 bases from J; bases unmatched to any gene: 27. CDR3 size: 25 residues. CDR1 and CDR2 from the germline V gene are GEAIGNYY and EKD.

This clone was recorded at least ten times. Translating this DNA gives a protein that differs at residue 3 from the TCRdb one, which belongs to a much larger clone; a read error is likely, and the protein shown is this translation. This chain uses TRDV2 with TRDJ1; D may be TRDD3 (5 bases). The V gene's germline CDR1 is GEAIGNYY and CDR2 EKD. This CDR3 region has 19 residues. The CDR3 is CARDTLKVGLRPYTDKLIF. The CDR3, as DNA: TGTGCCCGTGACACCCTAAAAGTGGGATTGCGACCCTACACCGATAAACTCATCTTT.

This clone was counted only a few times. The protein TCRdb lists belongs to a much larger clone and differs from this DNA's translation at residue 11, which points to a read error; the protein shown is made from the DNA. The V gene call is TRDV1, and the J gene call is absent. Germline V gene sequence: CDR1 TSWWSYY, CDR2 QGS. The CDR3 runs 12 residues. The CDR3 nucleotides read TGTGCTCTGGGAGTCGGTGCCGATAAACTCACCTTT. Amino acid sequence: CALGVGADKLTF.

The sample holds many counts of this clone. The rearrangement links TRDV2 to TRDJ1, with 12 bases lining up with TRDD3. The CDR3 runs 19 residues. Germline V gene lookup returns CDR1 GEAIGNYY and CDR2 EKD. V lost 0 bases, J lost 1 base, and 11 bases stayed unmatched. This CDR3 is CACDTVLLGDTPRTDKLIF. CDR3 nucleotide sequence: TGTGCCTGTGACACCGTACTACTGGGGGATACCCCCCGCACCGATAAACTCATCTTT.